This T cell receptor (beta chain) was obtained from a study of CD8 T cells in Susac syndrome. Random-hexamer reverse transcription was applied to roughly 0.5 to 1 ug RNA. Amplification of TCR beta CDR3 spanned 54 Vbeta and 13 Jbeta via immunoSEQ multiplex PCR. In TCRdb, the immunoSEQ multiplex PCR reads were re-called with MiXCR into one record per CDR3 protein. The sample lists 200,000 to 250,000 distinct CDR3 sequences; about 94% were seen once. Through negative isolation, CD4+ and CD8+ T cells were obtained, while TEMRA cells were enriched using FACS. The source material was CD4+ T cells from PBMCs. The sequence derives from a human donor with Susac syndrome.

The CDR3 here is CASSSRPRDTQYF. The CDR3 region has the DNA TGTGCCAGCAGCTCTCGACCCAGGGATACGCAGTATTTT. This chain connects TRBV7-8 to TRBJ2-3; D ambiguous. The germline gives CDR1 SGHVS, CDR2 FQNEAQ. V lost 4 bases, J lost 6 bases, and 11 bases lay in between. The CDR3 totals 13 residues.